A single sample is the source of the 25 T cell receptor beta chains below, sequenced in a study of blood T cells in healthy people across ages. Next came a second PCR, run for roughly 6 to 11 cycles, which used a sample-barcoded 5' primer along with a J-beta primer mix. TCRdb redid the calling of the 5' RACE reads with MiXCR, one entry per CDR3 protein. The sample carries over a million distinct CDR3 sequences, around 27% recorded once. These same records also appear under a second study, on T cells of mothers and their children.

The sample comprised blood. The origin of the receptors is a girl aged 2 to 10 in good health.

This chain links TRBV29-1 with TRBJ2-2; D remains ambiguous. Germline V gene data show CDR1 as SQVTM and CDR2 as ANQGSEA. The CDR3 runs 14 residues. V lost 4 bases and J 1 base, leaving 10 bases between the germline ends. The CDR3 sequence is CSVVGLMNTGELFF. CDR3 bases: TGCAGCGTTGTTGGGCTCATGAACACCGGGGAGCTGTTTTTT.

This clonotype was observed a handful of times. The chain recombines TRBV27 with TRBJ2-2, with a possible D match to TRBD2 (5 bases). The V gene lost 7 bases and the J gene lost 3 bases, with 12 bases spanning the gap. The CDR3 contains 14 residues. Per the germline V gene, CDR1 is MNHEY and CDR2 is SMNVEV (reference sequence). CDR3 bases: TGTGCCAGCATGATTCGGGGTTACACCGGGGAGCTGTTTTTT. Amino acids: CASMIRGYTGELFF.

This clonotype came up a few times. The V gene is TRBV4-1, the J gene TRBJ2-5; 8 bases agree with TRBD2. V dropped 4 bases and J dropped 1; count of bases not matched to a gene: 8. The germline V gene has CDR1 MGHRA and CDR2 YSYEKL. This CDR3 has 16 residues. CDR3 sequence: CASSLQLAEFQETQYF. The DNA of the CDR3 is TGCGCCAGCAGCCTACAACTAGCGGAATTCCAAGAGACCCAGTACTTC.

This chain links TRBV27 with TRBJ2-5; D is unresolved. The germline CDR1 and CDR2 sequences are MNHEY and SMNVEV (reference sequence). The CDR3 has 13 residues. V lost 5 bases to trimming and J lost 9 bases, with 16 bases between them. This CDR3 is CASSLKGFRAQYF. CDR3 DNA sequence: TGTGCCAGCAGTCTAAAGGGATTTAGGGCCCAGTACTTC.

The chain employs TRBV6-6 and TRBJ1-1, with D maybe TRBD1 (5 bases). Germline CDR1 MNHNY, CDR2 SVGAGI (reference sequence). Trimming cost V 2 bases and J 8 bases, with 21 bases left between them. The CDR3 loop spans 16 amino acids. The CDR3 coding sequence is TGTGCCAGCAGTTACATTTCCGGGACCGATACTTCCGAAGCTTTCTTT. Its translation: CASSYISGTDTSEAFF.

The rearrangement links TRBV6-2 or TRBV6-3 to TRBJ2-1; TRBD1 might be the D (6 bases). This CDR3 contains 14 residues. The V gene lost 4 bases and the J gene lost 12 bases, with 19 bases spanning the gap. CDR1 and CDR2 from the germline V gene are MNHEY and SVGEGT. DNA of the CDR3: TGTGCCAGCAGTTCCGGTTTAGAGGGGGTGCTGCAGTTCTTC. Translating it yields CASSSGLEGVLQFF.

The chain couples TRBV7-9 to TRBJ2-3; D may match TRBD1 or TRBD2 (5 bases each). Germline lookup yields CDR1 SEHNR and CDR2 FQNEAQ (reference sequence). This CDR3 is built from 14 residues. Trimming pared 4 bases from V and 1 base from J, leaving 9 bases between. The CDR3 loop reads CASSWDGRTDTQYF. The CDR3 DNA reads as TGTGCCAGCAGCTGGGACGGCCGCACAGATACGCAGTATTTT. Full variable domain (remainder filled in from reference TRBV7-9 and TRBJ2-3): DTGVSQNPRHKITKRGQNVTFRCDPISEHNRLYWYRQTLGQGPEFLTYFQNEAQLEKSRLLSDRFSAERPKGSFSTLEIQRTEQGDSAMYLCASSWDGRTDTQYFGPGTRLTVL.

This chain links TRBV5-5 with TRBJ2-5; D call uncertain. This CDR3 has 14 amino acids. Looked up from germline, CDR1 is SGHKS and CDR2 is YYEKEE (reference sequence). The V end lost 3 bases, the J end lost 5 bases, and 14 bases lay between the germline ends. The CDR3 region has the DNA TGTGCCAGCAGCTCAATGCAGTTGTTGGAGACCCAGTACTTC. It is translated as CASSSMQLLETQYF.

The chain carries TRBV6-5 and TRBJ2-2; D may match TRBD1 or TRBD2 (6 bases each). The CDR3 runs to 15 residues. V lost 6 bases and J 2 bases, leaving 13 bases between the germline ends. Germline V gene lookup returns CDR1 MNHEY and CDR2 SVGAGI. DNA of the CDR3: TGTGCCAGCAGACGAGGGGGGATCAACACCGGGGAGCTGTTTTTT. Its translation is CASRRGGINTGELFF.

The sample holds a few counts of this clonotype. The J gene is TRBJ1-1, the V gene TRBV11-2, with D hard to call. Germline V CDR1 and CDR2: SGHAT, FQNNGV. Trimming removed 5 bases from V and 8 bases from J, with 15 bases in between. CDR3 length: 13 amino acids. The CDR3 reads CASSPGVGLEAFF. The CDR3 DNA reads as TGTGCCAGCAGCCCCGGAGTGGGCCTAGAAGCTTTCTTT.

This clonotype turned up a few times. The V gene is TRBV7-3, the J gene TRBJ1-1; 7 bases are a match to TRBD1. Unmatched junction bases numbered 6, after V lost 3 bases and J lost 2 bases. CDR3 length: 15 residues. The germline gives CDR1 SGHTA, CDR2 FQGTGA. The CDR3 spells CASSLGGTDNTEAFF. The DNA of the CDR3 is TGTGCCAGCAGCTTGGGCGGGACAGATAACACTGAAGCTTTCTTT.

V and J are TRBV28 and TRBJ2-1, with TRBD2 identical over 8 bases. The CDR3 sequence is 17 residues long. CDR1 and CDR2 from the germline V gene are MDHEN and SYDVKM. V was clipped by 5 bases and J by 0 bases; unmatched bases: 9. In DNA, the CDR3 is TGTGCCAGCAGTGCAACTAGCGGTGACCCCTCCTACAATGAGCAGTTCTTC. Its protein product is CASSATSGDPSYNEQFF.

V and J are TRBV19 and TRBJ2-4, with 11 bases lining up with TRBD2. V gave up 1 base and J gave up 7 bases; unmatched junction bases: 9. Germline V gene lookup returns CDR1 LNHDA and CDR2 SQIVND (reference sequence). This CDR3 is built from 17 residues. The CDR3 sequence is CASSIVAASGRWNIQYF. CDR3 sequence (DNA): TGTGCCAGTAGTATAGTGGCGGCTAGCGGGAGGTGGAACATTCAGTACTTC.

J is TRBJ2-2 and V is TRBV27, with D uncertain. The CDR3 is 13 residues long. Germline loops: CDR1 MNHEY, CDR2 SMNVEV (reference sequence). V shed 7 bases and J shed 7 bases, with 13 bases lying between them. This CDR3 reads CASTASRFGELFF. CDR3 nucleotides: TGTGCCAGCACTGCGAGTCGTTTCGGGGAGCTGTTTTTT.

This clonotype was recorded a few times. The chain carries TRBV5-6 and TRBJ2-3; D perhaps matches TRBD1 (6 bases). Germline V gives CDR1 SGHDT, CDR2 YYEEEE. This CDR3 region has 15 residues. Trimming removed 4 bases from V and 9 bases from J, with 21 bases in between. The CDR3, as DNA: TGTGCCAGCAGCCCTGGACAGTCAAGAGGTGGGACGCAGTATTTT. Translated: CASSPGQSRGGTQYF.

The chain uses TRBV4-2 and TRBJ2-1; 7 bases agree with TRBD2. After removal of 0 bases from V and 9 bases from J, the junction contained 14 bases not matched to a gene. CDR3 size: 17 residues. Germline CDR1 and CDR2: LGHNA and YNFKEQ. The CDR3 region has the DNA TGTGCCAGCAGCCAAGAAGCAAGGGCGGGAGTCGCCAGTGAGCAGTTCTTC. Protein sequence: CASSQEARAGVASEQFF.

The chain has TRBV11-2 and TRBJ1-6; possible D gene TRBD1, 6 bases. The V and J ends lost 11 bases and 1 base respectively, with 9 bases between them. CDR3 size: 13 residues. Germline V gene data show CDR1 as SGHAT and CDR2 as FQNNGV. CDR3: CAGQGSYNSPLHF. The CDR3 DNA reads TGTGCCGGCCAGGGGTCCTATAATTCACCCCTCCACTTT.

This chain joins TRBV12-3 or TRBV12-4 and TRBJ2-3; D unclear. The germline V and J ends were trimmed by 4 bases and 3 bases, with 14 bases remaining between them. CDR3 length: 15 amino acids. CDR3 in amino acids: CASSSPAGPTDTQYF. The CDR3 DNA sequence: TGTGCCAGCAGTTCCCCGGCAGGTCCAACAGATACGCAGTATTTT.

The chain couples TRBV14 to TRBJ2-5, with a possible D match to TRBD1 (5 bases). The better agreement between TRBJ2-1 and the DNA end casts doubt on the J call. The germline CDR1 and CDR2 sequences are SGHDN and FVKESK. The CDR3 consists of 16 residues. DNA for the CDR3: TGTGCCAGCAGCCAGCTAGGGGTTTCGACAAAGAATGAGCAGTTCTTC. Its translation: CASSQLGVSTKNEQFF.

This sequence joins TRBV20-1 and TRBJ2-7; weak D call: TRBD2 (6 bases). Germline values: CDR1 DFQATT, CDR2 SNEGSKA (reference sequence). Deletions cut 1 base from V and 0 bases from J, with 13 bases between. This CDR3 comprises 15 residues. CDR3 DNA: TGCAGTGCTAGAGGTCTAGCGAGTCGCTCCTACGAGCAGTACTTC. The encoded protein is CSARGLASRSYEQYF.

This clonotype was found a few times. V is TRBV5-1 and J is TRBJ2-1, with a weak D call TRBD2 (6 bases). Per germline, CDR1 SGHRS and CDR2 YFSETQ. The CDR3 has 17 residues. With 2 bases removed from V and 1 base from J, the gap between germline ends came to 16 bases. As DNA, the CDR3 is TGCGCCAGCAGCTTCCCGCGGGACTTCAGTTCCTACAATGAGCAGTTCTTC. Translation gives CASSFPRDFSSYNEQFF.

The CDR3 loop is CASSLVTATDSYEQYF. The CDR3 DNA follows: TGTGCCAGCAGCTTAGTCACGGCCACGGACTCCTACGAGCAGTACTTC. The chain links TRBV7-6 to TRBJ2-7; no firm D call. Trimming took 1 base from V and 0 from J, leaving 13 bases between them. The CDR3 runs 16 residues. The germline V gene has CDR1 SGHVS and CDR2 FNYEAQ.

V usage is TRBV29-1 and J usage is TRBJ2-3; D perhaps matches TRBD2 (5 bases). The V gene lost 4 bases and the J gene lost 3 bases, with 17 bases spanning the gap. This CDR3 spans 15 amino acids. Germline CDR1 is SQVTM and CDR2 is ANQGSEA. CDR3 protein: CSVAGWSRGTDTQYF. DNA for the CDR3: TGCAGCGTTGCTGGATGGTCTAGAGGGACAGATACGCAGTATTTT.

This clonotype was counted between two and nine times. The chain couples TRBV15 to TRBJ2-5; no reliable D call. The germline gives CDR1 LNHNV, CDR2 YYDKDF (reference sequence). Trimming cost V 4 bases and J 0 bases, with 12 bases left between them. The CDR3 covers 15 residues. The CDR3 DNA is TGTGCCACCAGCACAAATTTAGGCGACCAAGAGACCCAGTACTTC. Translated, it gives CATSTNLGDQETQYF.

The CDR3 DNA is TGTGCCAGCAGTTTAGCCGGATCTAGACTCTATGGCTACACCTTC. Residues: CASSLAGSRLYGYTF. V usage is TRBV12-3 or TRBV12-4 and J usage is TRBJ1-2; D ambiguous. CDR3 length equals 15 residues. With 0 bases removed from V and 4 bases from J, the gap between germline ends came to 12 bases.